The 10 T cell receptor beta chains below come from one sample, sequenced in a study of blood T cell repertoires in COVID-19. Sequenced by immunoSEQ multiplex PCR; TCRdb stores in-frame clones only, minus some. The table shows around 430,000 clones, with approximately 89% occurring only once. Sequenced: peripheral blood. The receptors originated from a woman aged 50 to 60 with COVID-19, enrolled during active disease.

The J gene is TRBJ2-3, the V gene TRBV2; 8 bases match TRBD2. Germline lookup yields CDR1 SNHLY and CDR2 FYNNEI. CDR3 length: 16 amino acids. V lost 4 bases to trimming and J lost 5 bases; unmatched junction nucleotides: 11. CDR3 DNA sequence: TGTGCCAGCAGTGTGAATAGACGGGGGGGCCAAGATACGCAGTATTTT. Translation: CASSVNRRGGQDTQYF.

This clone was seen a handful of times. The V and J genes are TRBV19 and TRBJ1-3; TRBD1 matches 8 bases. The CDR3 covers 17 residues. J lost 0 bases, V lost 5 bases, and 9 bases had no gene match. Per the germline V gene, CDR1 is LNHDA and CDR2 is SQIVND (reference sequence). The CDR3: CASSATGTGYSGNTIYF. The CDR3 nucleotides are TGTGCCAGTAGTGCCACCGGGACAGGATACTCTGGAAACACCATATATTTT.

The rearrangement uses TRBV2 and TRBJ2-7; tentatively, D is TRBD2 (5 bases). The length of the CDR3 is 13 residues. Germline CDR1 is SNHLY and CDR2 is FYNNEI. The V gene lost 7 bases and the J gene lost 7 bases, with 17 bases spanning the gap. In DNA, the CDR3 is TGTGCCAGCAACCCGACGGGGTCGGTGGAGCAGTACTTC. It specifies CASNPTGSVEQYF.

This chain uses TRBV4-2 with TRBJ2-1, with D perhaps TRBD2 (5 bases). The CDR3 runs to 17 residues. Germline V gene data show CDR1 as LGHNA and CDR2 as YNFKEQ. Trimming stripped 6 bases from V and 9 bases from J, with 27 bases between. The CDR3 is CASSRGGAATGELEQFF. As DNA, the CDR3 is TGTGCCAGCAGTCGAGGAGGAGCGGCAACCGGGGAGCTTGAGCAGTTCTTC.

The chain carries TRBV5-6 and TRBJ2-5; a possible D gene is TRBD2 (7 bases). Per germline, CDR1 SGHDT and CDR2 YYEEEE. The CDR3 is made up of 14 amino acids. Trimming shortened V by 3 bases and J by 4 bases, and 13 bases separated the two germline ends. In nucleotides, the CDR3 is TGTGCCAGCAGCTATCTAGGGGGGGCAGAGACCCAGTACTTC. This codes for CASSYLGGAETQYF.

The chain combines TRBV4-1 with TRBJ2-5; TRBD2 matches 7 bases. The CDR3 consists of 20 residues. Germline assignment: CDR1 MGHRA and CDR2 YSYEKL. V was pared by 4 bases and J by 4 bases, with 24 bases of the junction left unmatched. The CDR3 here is CASSLSGFVVAGDLGETQYF. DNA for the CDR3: TGCGCCAGCAGCCTCAGTGGTTTTGTGGTTGCGGGGGACCTGGGAGAGACCCAGTACTTC.

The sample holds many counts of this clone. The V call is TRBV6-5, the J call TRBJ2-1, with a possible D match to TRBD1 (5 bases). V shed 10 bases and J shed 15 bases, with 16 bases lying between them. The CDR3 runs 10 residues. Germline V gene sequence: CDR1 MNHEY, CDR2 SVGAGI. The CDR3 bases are TGTGCCACGGAACAGGTTTATTGGTTCTTC. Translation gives CATEQVYWFF.

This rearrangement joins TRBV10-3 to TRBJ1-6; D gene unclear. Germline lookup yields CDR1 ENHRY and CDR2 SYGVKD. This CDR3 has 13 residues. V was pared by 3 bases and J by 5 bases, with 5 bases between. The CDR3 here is CAISDGDNSPLHF. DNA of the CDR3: TGTGCCATCAGTGACGGGGATAATTCACCCCTCCACTTT.

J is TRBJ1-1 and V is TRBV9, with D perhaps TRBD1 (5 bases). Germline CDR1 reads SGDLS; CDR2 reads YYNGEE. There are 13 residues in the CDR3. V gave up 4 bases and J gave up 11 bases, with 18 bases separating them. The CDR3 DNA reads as TGTGCCAGCAGCCCTAGCCCGGGGGAAGGGGCTTTCTTT. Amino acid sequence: CASSPSPGEGAFF. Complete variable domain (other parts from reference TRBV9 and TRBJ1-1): DSGVTQTPKHLITATGQRVTLRCSPRSGDLSVYWYQQSLDQGLQFLIQYYNGEERAKGNILERFSAQQFPDLHSELNLSSLELGDSALYFCASSPSPGEGAFFGQGTRLTVV.

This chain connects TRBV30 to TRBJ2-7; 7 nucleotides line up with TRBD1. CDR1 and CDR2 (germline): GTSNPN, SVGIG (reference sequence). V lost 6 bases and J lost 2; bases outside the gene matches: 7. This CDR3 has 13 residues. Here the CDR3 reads CACTGATPYEQYF. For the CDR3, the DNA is TGTGCCTGTACAGGGGCTACTCCCTACGAGCAGTACTTC. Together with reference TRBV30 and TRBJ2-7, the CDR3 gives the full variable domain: SQTIHQWPATLVQPVGSPLSLECTVEGTSNPNLYWYRQAAGRGLQLLFYSVGIGQISSEVPQNLSASRPQDRQFILSSKKLLLSDSGFYLCACTGATPYEQYFGPGTRLTVT.